One and the same sample provided the 29 T cell receptor beta chains below, sequenced in a study of OX40 agonist ivuxolimab in advanced cancers. TCRdb's copy holds only in-frame clones and misses some; the assay was immunoSEQ multiplex PCR. This table has approximately 68,000 clones, 84% appearing once. Sequencing was performed on CD4+ or CD8+ T cells sorted from blood, taken in a trial of the OX40 agonist ivuxolimab. These receptors were collected from an adult with an advanced solid tumor such as melanoma, head and neck, liver or kidney cancer.

This CDR3 reads CASSLEGGSNQPQHF. In DNA form, the CDR3 reads TGCGCCAGCAGCTTGGAAGGGGGGTCCAATCAGCCCCAGCATTTT. The chain is built from TRBV5-1 and TRBJ1-5, with D possibly being TRBD1 (6 bases). Germline V gene sequence: CDR1 SGHRS, CDR2 YFSETQ. The CDR3 spans 15 residues. Deletions cut 0 bases from V and 3 bases from J, with 10 bases between.

This clone was seen once. CDR3 in amino acids: CASREALNTGELFF. The CDR3, as DNA: TGTGCCTCCCGGGAGGCGCTGAACACCGGGGAGCTGTTTTTT. This chain joins TRBV6-1 and TRBJ2-2; TRBD2 agrees at 7 bases. Trimming took 11 bases from V and 1 from J; bases not matched to a gene: 7. This CDR3 has 14 residues. Germline CDR1 and CDR2: MNHNS and SASEGT.

This clone was picked up a small number of times. The chain combines TRBV11-2 with TRBJ1-6, with D uncertain. Between the trimmed V and J ends, which lost 7 bases and 10 bases, there was a span of 8 bases. Germline V gives CDR1 SGHAT, CDR2 FQNNGV. The CDR3 is 11 amino acids. The CDR3 DNA sequence: TGTGCCAGCACTGCGGGGTCACCCCTCCACTTT. Amino acids: CASTAGSPLHF.

The chain links TRBV7-3 to TRBJ1-6; 8 nucleotides align to TRBD1. In germline, CDR1 is SGHTA, CDR2 FQGTGA. V gave up 1 base and J gave up 9 bases; unmatched junction bases: 8. This CDR3 has 16 amino acids. The chain's CDR3 is CASSLKGRGHGSPLHF. Here the CDR3 DNA reads TGTGCCAGCAGCTTAAAGGGCAGGGGGCATGGTTCACCCCTCCACTTT.

The V gene is TRBV7-9, the J gene TRBJ1-5, with TRBD1 matching 7 bases. This CDR3 comprises 14 residues. V was pared by 4 bases and J by 9 bases, with 9 bases of the junction left unmatched. Germline assignment: CDR1 SEHNR and CDR2 FQNEAQ (reference sequence). The DNA of the CDR3 is TGTGCCAGCAGCTCCCCGGGACAGCTCAGGCCCCAGCATTTT. Residues: CASSSPGQLRPQHF. Variable domain in full (rest from reference TRBV7-9 and TRBJ1-5): DTGVSQNPRHKITKRGQNVTFRCDPISEHNRLYWYRQTLGQGPEFLTYFQNEAQLEKSRLLSDRFSAERPKGSFSTLEIQRTEQGDSAMYLCASSSPGQLRPQHFGDGTRLSIL.

In this sample, this clone turned up once. This chain joins TRBV28 and TRBJ1-5, with D possibly matching TRBD1 (6 bases). Germline-derived CDR1 and CDR2 are MDHEN and SYDVKM. Between the trimmed V and J ends, which lost 6 bases and 3 bases, there was a span of 12 bases. The CDR3 has 14 residues. The CDR3 nucleotides read TGTGCCAGCAGGAGCGGACAGTACAATCAGCCCCAGCATTTT. Encoded protein: CASRSGQYNQPQHF. Full variable domain (rest looked up from reference TRBV28 and TRBJ1-5): DVKVTQSSRYLVKRTGEKVFLECVQDMDHENMFWYRQDPGLGLRLIYFSYDVKMKEKGDIPEGYSVSREKKERFSLILESASTNQTSMYLCASRSGQYNQPQHFGDGTRLSIL.

This chain uses TRBV5-8 with TRBJ1-1; a possible D gene is TRBD1 (5 bases). V was trimmed by 6 bases and J by 1 base, leaving 25 bases between them. Germline CDR1 and CDR2: SGHTS and YDEGEE. This CDR3 is built from 18 residues. The CDR3: CASTLTFPIGRENTEAFF. CDR3 in DNA: TGTGCCAGCACTCTTACCTTCCCTATAGGCAGGGAGAACACTGAAGCTTTCTTT.

This chain links TRBV30 with TRBJ2-1, with D possibly TRBD2 on 5 matching bases. CDR1 is GTSNPN, CDR2 SVGIG, per germline (reference sequence). Trimming cost V 3 bases and J 10 bases, with 25 bases left between them. This CDR3 has 16 amino acids. The CDR3 DNA reads as TGTGCCTGGAGCAAAGGATACGGGCTCTCGATAGCGGAGCAGTTCTTC. It yields the protein CAWSKGYGLSIAEQFF.

The chain carries TRBV5-1 and TRBJ2-3; D is ambiguous. CDR1 and CDR2 from the germline V gene are SGHRS and YFSETQ. V gave up 1 base and J gave up 0 bases, with 12 bases separating them. This CDR3 has 16 residues. CDR3 nucleotide sequence: TGCGCCAGCAGCTTGCCCGACGGCACTAGCACAGATACGCAGTATTTT. Protein: CASSLPDGTSTDTQYF. Variable domain in full (rest from reference TRBV5-1 and TRBJ2-3): KAGVTQTPRYLIKTRGQQVTLSCSPISGHRSVSWYQQTPGQGLQFLFEYFSETQRNKGNFPGRFSGRQFSNSRSEMNVSTLELGDSALYLCASSLPDGTSTDTQYFGPGTRLTVL.

In regard to this clone: At the DNA level, this CDR3 is encoded by other sequences in the same sample as well. The genes are TRBV6-5 and TRBJ2-7, with 8 nucleotides matching TRBD1. Germline CDR1 and CDR2: MNHEY and SVGAGI. J gave up 2 bases and V 6 bases, and 9 bases lay outside the gene matches. CDR3 length: 15 amino acids. CDR3 DNA: TGTGCCAGCAGCGGACAGGGAAAGAACCCCTACGAGCAGTACTTC. Protein: CASSGQGKNPYEQYF.

The table lists this clone with a count of one. V is TRBV28 and J is TRBJ2-7; 9 nucleotides line up with TRBD1. V gave up 6 bases and J gave up 0 bases; unmatched junction bases: 3. The germline V gene encodes CDR1 MDHEN and CDR2 SYDVKM. The CDR3 is 14 amino acids. CDR3 coding DNA: TGTGCCAGCAGCTGGACAGGGGTCTCCTACGAGCAGTACTTC. Translating gives CASSWTGVSYEQYF.

The chain carries TRBV18 and TRBJ2-3; no clear D gene. The V end lost 4 bases, the J end lost 1 base, and 6 bases lay between the germline ends. Germline assignment: CDR1 KGHSH and CDR2 LQKENI. The CDR3 has 13 residues. The CDR3 DNA reads as TGTGCCAGCTCACGATCCCGCACAGATACGCAGTATTTT. Its translation: CASSRSRTDTQYF.

This clone was detected a few times. The chain employs TRBV18 and TRBJ1-1; D ambiguous. CDR1 and CDR2 from the germline V gene are KGHSH and LQKENI. CDR3 length: 13 residues. V was cut by 2 bases and J by 0 bases, with 4 bases left in between. CDR3 amino acids: CASSPTMNTEAFF. CDR3 nucleotides: TGTGCCAGCTCACCAACGATGAACACTGAAGCTTTCTTT. Looking up the rest from reference TRBV18 and TRBJ1-1 gives the full variable domain: NAGVMQNPRHLVRRRGQEARLRCSPMKGHSHVYWYRQLPEEGLKFMVYLQKENIIDESGMPKERFSAEFPKEGPSILRIQQVVRGDSAAYFCASSPTMNTEAFFGQGTRLTVV.

The sample holds one count of this clone. The chain uses TRBV4-3 and TRBJ2-2, with no clear D. The length of the CDR3 is 13 residues. Germline V CDR1 and CDR2: LGHNA, YSLEER. V lost 3 bases to trimming and J lost 5 bases, with 7 bases between them. The CDR3 here is CASSQRFTGELFF. In nucleotides, the CDR3 is TGCGCCAGCAGCCAGAGATTTACCGGGGAGCTGTTTTTT.

The V call is TRBV6-1, the J call TRBJ1-2; D gene unclear. The germline V gene encodes CDR1 MNHNS and CDR2 SASEGT. V gave up 2 bases and J gave up 5 bases, with 12 bases separating them. The CDR3 extends over 14 amino acids. The CDR3 here is CASSELGSSYGYTF. The CDR3 coding sequence is TGTGCCAGCAGTGAACTTGGCAGTAGTTATGGCTACACCTTC.

The chain joins TRBV18 to TRBJ2-2; the D gene could be TRBD1 or TRBD2 (5 bases each). CDR3 length equals 16 residues. Trimming removed 8 bases at V and 0 bases at J, with 16 bases between. Germline-derived CDR1 and CDR2 are KGHSH and LQKENI. The CDR3 sequence is CASPRGIGANTGELFF. Here the CDR3 DNA reads TGTGCCAGCCCCCGGGGCATAGGGGCGAACACCGGGGAGCTGTTTTTT.

This clone has a single count. The gene calls are TRBV18 and TRBJ1-4; D not certain. Germline-derived CDR1 and CDR2 are KGHSH and LQKENI. V gave up 1 base and J gave up 5 bases, with 5 bases separating them. CDR3 size: 13 residues. Here the CDR3 reads CASSPQVNEKLFF. DNA for the CDR3: TGTGCCAGCTCACCACAGGTCAATGAAAAACTGTTTTTT.

The J gene is TRBJ1-5, the V gene TRBV27; possibly TRBD1 for D (5 bases). Looked up from germline, CDR1 is MNHEY and CDR2 is SMNVEV (reference sequence). Between the trimmed V and J ends, which lost 0 bases and 0 bases, there was a span of 6 bases. The CDR3 sequence is 15 residues long. The CDR3 protein is CASSLSGVSNQPQHF. The CDR3 nucleotides are TGTGCCAGCAGTTTATCGGGGGTTAGCAATCAGCCCCAGCATTTT.

The chain uses TRBV6-6 and TRBJ2-5; D possibly corresponds to TRBD1 (6 bases). This CDR3 spans 12 amino acids. Germline CDR1 is MNHNY and CDR2 is SVGAGI (reference sequence). V lost 2 bases and J lost 5, with 6 bases in between. CDR3 DNA: TGTGCCAGCAGTTACAGGGGGGAGACCCAGTACTTC. Its protein product is CASSYRGETQYF.

The CDR3 DNA is TGTGCCAGCAGTCCCAGGGGAAACACCATATATTTT. Translated: CASSPRGNTIYF. The gene calls are TRBV6-5 and TRBJ1-3; D unclear. Germline-derived CDR1 and CDR2 are MNHEY and SVGAGI. The CDR3 length is 12 residues. Trimming stripped 5 bases from V and 4 bases from J, with 6 bases between.

This sequence joins TRBV11-2 and TRBJ2-5, with TRBD2 matching over 15 bases. CDR3 length equals 16 residues. Trimming removed 4 bases from V and 5 bases from J; junction bases left unmatched: 5. The germline V gene encodes CDR1 SGHAT and CDR2 FQNNGV. CDR3 sequence (DNA): TGTGCCAGCAGCTACGGACTAGCGGGAGGGAAGGAGACCCAGTACTTC. Translation: CASSYGLAGGKETQYF.

The CDR3 region is CASSYMNRPNYGYTF. The CDR3 bases are TGTGCCAGCAGCTACATGAACAGACCTAACTATGGCTACACCTTC. The chain links TRBV5-4 to TRBJ1-2; D unresolved. Germline V gene sequence: CDR1 SGHNT, CDR2 YYREEE (reference sequence). V shed 3 bases and J shed 0 bases, with 12 bases lying between them. The CDR3 consists of 15 residues.

The rearrangement uses TRBV4-2 and TRBJ1-2; D ambiguous. Trimming pared 0 bases from V and 4 bases from J, leaving 12 bases between. Germline V CDR1 and CDR2: LGHNA, YNFKEQ. The CDR3 runs to 15 residues. The CDR3 DNA follows: TGTGCCAGCAGCCAAGATCTTCGGACTTCCTATGGCTACACCTTC. Amino acids: CASSQDLRTSYGYTF.

CDR3 DNA: TGTGCCAGCAGCTTCAGTAGGGGGCTTGGCTACACCTTC. The encoded protein is CASSFSRGLGYTF. The rearrangement links TRBV5-5 to TRBJ1-2; TRBD1 matches 7 bases. The CDR3 runs 13 residues. Trimming took 2 bases from V and 7 from J; bases not matched to a gene: 5. CDR1 and CDR2 from the germline V gene are SGHKS and YYEKEE (reference sequence).

The chain has TRBV4-3 and TRBJ2-5; D is possibly TRBD2 (5 bases). The V gene lost 4 bases and the J gene lost 2 bases, with 11 bases spanning the gap. The CDR3 has 14 residues. CDR1 is LGHNA, CDR2 YSLEER, per germline. CDR3 protein: CASSRTLGQETQYF. CDR3 bases: TGCGCCAGCAGCCGAACACTAGGACAAGAGACCCAGTACTTC.

The chain uses TRBV30 and TRBJ1-2; a weak D match, TRBD1 (5 bases). V was trimmed by 4 bases and J by 6 bases, leaving 30 bases between them. The CDR3 sequence is 18 residues long. Germline V gene data show CDR1 as GTSNPN and CDR2 as SVGIG (reference sequence). The CDR3, as DNA: TGTGCCTGGATATTACCTGGCCCCAGGGTACCATTTGTGAATGGCTACACCTTC. Its translation: CAWILPGPRVPFVNGYTF.

The CDR3 DNA follows: TGTGCCAGCTCCCCCGGGACGGTGAACACTGAAGCTTTCTTT. This codes for CASSPGTVNTEAFF. The chain links TRBV18 to TRBJ1-1, with a possible D match to TRBD1 (5 bases). The CDR3 loop spans 14 amino acids. V lost 6 bases and J lost 0, with 11 bases in between. Per germline, CDR1 KGHSH and CDR2 LQKENI.

The rearrangement uses TRBV6-4 and TRBJ2-2; possible D gene TRBD2, 5 bases. Trimming removed 7 bases from V and 8 bases from J, with 20 bases in between. The length of the CDR3 is 15 residues. Germline-derived CDR1 and CDR2 are MRHNA and SNTAGT. The CDR3 spells CASTSRRPPEGELFF. In nucleotides, the CDR3 is TGTGCCAGCACCTCACGGAGGCCCCCTGAGGGGGAGCTGTTTTTT.

In its sample, this clone was seen a few times. This chain uses TRBV4-3 with TRBJ2-2; 7 bases are shared with TRBD1. Germline loops: CDR1 LGHNA, CDR2 YSLEER. This CDR3 comprises 13 residues. Trimming took 4 bases from V and 7 from J; bases not matched to a gene: 3. CDR3 protein: CASSLGGHGELFF. The CDR3 coding sequence is TGCGCCAGCAGCCTAGGGGGCCACGGGGAGCTGTTTTTT.